A single sample gave rise to the 28 T cell receptor beta chains below, sequenced in a study of blood T cells in healthy people across ages. With a J-beta primer mix and a sample-barcoded 5' primer, a second PCR ran about 7 to 11 cycles. MiXCR, run by TCRdb on the 5' RACE reads, gives a single entry per CDR3 protein. The sample lists around 1,700,000 distinct CDR3 sequences, about 28% seen once, with about 7.7% in the top ten. Sequencing was performed on blood. The receptors were gathered from a woman younger than 45 in good health.

This chain joins TRBV30 and TRBJ1-5; D is possibly TRBD1 (6 bases). CDR3 length equals 15 residues. V was trimmed by 3 bases and J by 8 bases, leaving 20 bases between them. Germline CDR1 GTSNPN, CDR2 SVGIG (reference sequence). The CDR3 region is CAWRPGGGGTEPQHF. The DNA for the CDR3 is TGTGCCTGGAGGCCCGGGGGAGGGGGAACGGAGCCCCAGCATTTT. Looking up the rest from reference TRBV30 and TRBJ1-5 gives the full variable domain: SQTIHQWPATLVQPVGSPLSLECTVEGTSNPNLYWYRQAAGRGLQLLFYSVGIGQISSEVPQNLSASRPQDRQFILSSKKLLLSDSGFYLCAWRPGGGGTEPQHFGDGTRLSIL.

V gene TRBV15 combines with J gene TRBJ1-1; 8 bases map to TRBD1. Germline CDR1 LNHNV, CDR2 YYDKDF (reference sequence). This CDR3 has 18 residues. Trimming took 5 bases from V and 3 from J; bases not matched to a gene: 17. The CDR3, as DNA: TGTGCCACCAGCTCGCGGACAGGGCGGAGAGGTTTGCACACTGAAGCTTTCTTT. This sequence encodes CATSSRTGRRGLHTEAFF.

The V and J genes are TRBV15 and TRBJ1-5; D perhaps matches TRBD1 (6 bases). CDR3 size: 15 residues. The V end lost 6 bases, the J end lost 1 base, and 13 bases lay between the germline ends. Germline assignment: CDR1 LNHNV and CDR2 YYDKDF (reference sequence). The CDR3 spells CATSRTAGSNQPQHF. CDR3 DNA: TGTGCCACCAGTCGGACAGCGGGGAGCAATCAGCCCCAGCATTTT. The full variable domain, in which reference TRBV15 and TRBJ1-5 provide the parts outside the CDR3, is DAMVIQNPRYQVTQFGKPVTLSCSQTLNHNVMYWYQQKSSQAPKLLFHYYDKDFNNEADTPDNFQSRRPNTSFCFLDIRSPGLGDTAMYLCATSRTAGSNQPQHFGDGTRLSIL.

This clonotype was counted only a few times. This chain joins TRBV29-1 and TRBJ1-1; D not certain. The germline V gene encodes CDR1 SQVTM and CDR2 ANQGSEA. The CDR3 has 14 amino acids. V lost 4 bases to trimming and J lost 2 bases, with 14 bases between them. The CDR3 reads CSVVGGNTNTEAFF. The DNA of the CDR3 is TGCAGCGTTGTCGGCGGCAATACTAACACTGAAGCTTTCTTT.

This clonotype was seen only a few times. The V gene is TRBV6-5, the J gene TRBJ2-7, with 10 nucleotides matching TRBD1. Germline V gene data show CDR1 as MNHEY and CDR2 as SVGAGI. The CDR3 totals 19 residues. V trimming: 0 bases; J trimming: 0 bases; junction bases outside the gene matches: 11. The CDR3 is CASSYSRGVRTGGSYEQYF. For the CDR3, the DNA is TGTGCCAGCAGTTACTCGAGAGGTGTAAGGACAGGGGGCTCCTACGAGCAGTACTTC.

The chain joins TRBV20-1 to TRBJ2-1; D perhaps matches TRBD1 (6 bases). V lost 0 bases and J 0 bases, leaving 15 bases between the germline ends. The CDR3 extends over 17 amino acids. Germline CDR1 DFQATT, CDR2 SNEGSKA (reference sequence). DNA for the CDR3: TGCAGTGCTAGAGATGAAGGCAGGGGAAGCTCCTACAATGAGCAGTTCTTC. Protein: CSARDEGRGSSYNEQFF.

The V call is TRBV29-1, the J call TRBJ2-7; 8 nucleotides line up with TRBD2. The CDR3 runs 13 residues. The V gene's germline CDR1 is SQVTM and CDR2 ANQGSEA. V shed 3 bases and J 6 bases; nucleotides not matched to a gene: 7. CDR3 DNA sequence: TGCAGCGTTGAGGGGACTAGATGTATCGAGCAGTACTTC. Protein product: CSVEGTRCIEQYF.

This clonotype was counted a single time. This is likely a read error, given that the CDR3 carries no conserved phenylalanine or tryptophan at its end. The V gene is TRBV12-3 or TRBV12-4, the J gene TRBJ2-3, with D possibly matching TRBD2 (6 bases). V lost 4 bases and J lost 4, with 15 bases in between. The CDR3 runs 15 residues. The CDR3 loop reads CASSSARASADTQYS. The CDR3 nucleotides read TGTGCCAGCAGTTCCGCCCGGGCTAGCGCAGATACGCAGTATTCC.

This clonotype appeared a few times. The chain employs TRBV24-1 and TRBJ2-3; 8 bases match TRBD2. The CDR3 consists of 15 residues. CDR1 is KGHDR and CDR2 is SFDVKD in the germline V gene. The V segment lost 2 bases and the J segment 4 bases; nucleotides outside the gene matches: 4. The CDR3 DNA follows: TGTGCCACCAGTGATTCCGGACTAGCCGCAGATACGCAGTATTTT. Protein: CATSDSGLAADTQYF.

The chain has TRBV7-9 and TRBJ1-2, with TRBD1 identical over 10 bases. Germline CDR1 reads SEHNR; CDR2 reads FQNEAQ (reference sequence). The CDR3 consists of 15 residues. Unmatched junction bases numbered 10, after V lost 4 bases and J lost 8 bases. CDR3: CASSSISGTGEGYTF. CDR3 coding DNA: TGTGCCAGCAGCTCGATCTCCGGGACAGGGGAAGGCTACACCTTC.

As for this clonotype: One end of the junction varies from germline; a read error may be responsible. This sequence joins TRBV7-2 and TRBJ2-3; perhaps TRBD2 as D (6 bases). The V gene's germline CDR1 is SGHTA and CDR2 FQGNSA. The CDR3 spans 14 residues. This chain's CDR3 is CVSSQTGGTDTQYF. CDR3 DNA sequence: TGTGTCAGCAGCCAAACGGGAGGCACAGATACGCAGTATTTT. The variable domain in full, with the rest retrieved from reference TRBV7-2 and TRBJ2-3, is GAGVSQSPSNKVTEKGKDVELRCDPISGHTALYWYRQSLGQGLEFLIYFQGNSAPDKSGLPSDRFSAERTGGSVSTLTIQRTQQEDSAVYLCVSSQTGGTDTQYFGPGTRLTVL.

This clonotype appeared many times. The chain joins TRBV29-1 to TRBJ2-7; D is ambiguous. The CDR3 extends over 12 amino acids. Trimming stripped 6 bases from V and 4 bases from J, with 13 bases between. Germline CDR1 reads SQVTM; CDR2 reads ANQGSEA. The CDR3 DNA is TGCAGCGTATGTCAGGATCGGTACGAGCAGTACTTC. It codes for CSVCQDRYEQYF.

Concerning this clonotype: This may arise from a read error, as a much more abundant clone is one base away. The DNA of the CDR3 is TGTGCCAGCAGCCCCCAGGGGCGGTTTACAGATACGCAGTATTTT. Encoded protein: CASSPQGRFTDTQYF. J is TRBJ2-3 and V is TRBV12-3 or TRBV12-4, with TRBD1 as a possible D gene (6 bases). Deletions cut 6 bases from V and 3 bases from J, with 16 bases between. This CDR3 contains 15 residues.

This sequence joins TRBV20-1 and TRBJ2-1; 9 bases are a match to TRBD2. CDR1 and CDR2 from the germline V gene are DFQATT and SNEGSKA (reference sequence). The CDR3 consists of 16 residues. In DNA, the CDR3 is TGCAGCGCCAAGAAGCGGGGGGACCCCTCCTACAATGAGCAGTTCTTC. Translating gives CSAKKRGDPSYNEQFF.

This clonotype was seen repeatedly, ten times or more. The CDR3 region has the DNA TGTGCCAGCAGCCCTCCGTCGACCGAGACCCAGTACTTC. It codes for CASSPPSTETQYF. The rearrangement joins TRBV7-2 to TRBJ2-5; D ambiguous. The CDR3 loop spans 13 amino acids. V lost 5 bases and J lost 5, with 12 bases in between. Germline-derived CDR1 and CDR2 are SGHTA and FQGNSA. The variable domain in full, with the rest retrieved from reference TRBV7-2 and TRBJ2-5, is GAGVSQSPSNKVTEKGKDVELRCDPISGHTALYWYRQSLGQGLEFLIYFQGNSAPDKSGLPSDRFSAERTGGSVSTLTIQRTQQEDSAVYLCASSPPSTETQYFGPGTRLLVL.

This clonotype was seen many times. The chain employs TRBV11-1 and TRBJ2-1; D possibly corresponds to TRBD1 (6 bases). Germline-derived CDR1 and CDR2 are SGHAT and FQDESV (reference sequence). The CDR3 is made up of 14 amino acids. Trimming pared 2 bases from V and 7 bases from J, leaving 12 bases between. As DNA, the CDR3 is TGTGCCAGCAGCTTAAACAGGGTAGAGAATGAGCAGTTCTTC. Translation: CASSLNRVENEQFF.

This clonotype was counted a few times. This rearrangement joins TRBV5-1 to TRBJ2-1, with 9 nucleotides matching TRBD2. CDR3 length: 18 residues. The V segment lost 0 bases and the J segment 0 bases; nucleotides outside the gene matches: 7. CDR1 is SGHRS and CDR2 is YFSETQ in the germline V gene. The CDR3: CASSLGGRAGNSYNEQFF. CDR3 nucleotide sequence: TGCGCCAGCAGCTTGGGCGGGAGGGCCGGAAACTCCTACAATGAGCAGTTCTTC.

This sequence joins TRBV27 and TRBJ1-6; D unresolved. CDR1 MNHEY and CDR2 SMNVEV come from the germline V gene (reference sequence). The CDR3 has 15 amino acids. V was clipped by 5 bases and J by 7 bases, with 15 bases between them. CDR3 region: CASSPLTGSNSPLHF. Written as DNA, the CDR3 is TGTGCCAGCAGTCCCCTTACTGGGTCGAATTCACCCCTCCACTTT.

The chain couples TRBV14 to TRBJ2-2; 8 bases map to TRBD2. Germline CDR1 and CDR2: SGHDN and FVKESK. The CDR3 runs 19 residues. The J segment lost 4 bases and the V segment lost 1 base, leaving 14 bases of the junction unmatched. CDR3 sequence reads: CASSQVLVVGGDLTGELFF. The CDR3 DNA reads as TGTGCCAGCAGCCAAGTGTTGGTCGTCGGGGGGGATCTCACCGGGGAGCTGTTTTTT.

The chain combines TRBV12-3 or TRBV12-4 with TRBJ1-3; D call uncertain. V lost 5 bases to trimming and J lost 0 bases, with 11 bases between them. This CDR3 spans 15 amino acids. This chain's CDR3 is CASSNDDNSGNTIYF. The CDR3, as DNA: TGTGCCAGCAGTAATGATGATAACTCTGGAAACACCATATATTTT.

V usage is TRBV30 and J usage is TRBJ2-1, with D unclear. This CDR3 contains 11 residues. Germline assignment: CDR1 GTSNPN and CDR2 SVGIG (reference sequence). V lost 2 bases and J 8 bases, leaving 7 bases between the germline ends. This CDR3 reads CAWSPRYEQFF. The CDR3 DNA reads as TGTGCCTGGAGTCCCCGCTATGAGCAGTTCTTC.

This chain connects TRBV20-1 to TRBJ2-7; D unclear. The CDR3 runs to 16 residues. V was trimmed by 1 base and J by 0 bases, leaving 16 bases between them. Germline values: CDR1 DFQATT, CDR2 SNEGSKA (reference sequence). CDR3 in amino acids: CSARVFGDPDSYEQYF. The CDR3 DNA is TGCAGTGCTAGAGTATTTGGGGATCCTGACTCCTACGAGCAGTACTTC.

This clonotype has more than one count but fewer than ten. J is TRBJ2-3 and V is TRBV7-2, with 7 bases lining up with TRBD1. The CDR3 is made up of 15 amino acids. The trim removed 7 bases at V and 0 bases at J, leaving 7 bases unmatched. Germline V gene lookup returns CDR1 SGHTA and CDR2 FQGNSA. The CDR3 loop reads CASKSTGASTDTQYF. CDR3 in DNA: TGTGCCAGCAAATCTACAGGGGCTAGCACAGATACGCAGTATTTT.

The rearrangement links TRBV12-3 or TRBV12-4 to TRBJ1-2, with TRBD1 identical over 10 bases. V trimming: 10 bases; J trimming: 7 bases; junction bases outside the gene matches: 21. The CDR3 runs to 17 residues. CDR3 sequence (DNA): TGTGCCACCCCAAGTGGGACAGGGGAACCCCTGCCCTGTGGCTACACCTTC. This translates into CATPSGTGEPLPCGYTF.

This clonotype was detected a few times. This may arise from a read error, as a much more abundant clone is one base away. The gene calls are TRBV10-2 and TRBJ1-6; D may be TRBD1 (6 bases). CDR3 length: 16 residues. Deletions cut 2 bases from V and 8 bases from J, with 16 bases between. The germline V gene encodes CDR1 WSHSY and CDR2 SAAADI. The CDR3 is CASSEASGTTDSPLHF. CDR3 coding DNA: TGCGCCAGCAGTGAGGCGTCCGGGACAACCGATTCACCCCTCCACTTT.

This clonotype has just a few counts. The chain joins TRBV20-1 to TRBJ2-5; 7 nucleotides align to TRBD2. The CDR3 totals 15 residues. Germline trimming cut 8 bases from V and 7 bases from J; bases unmatched to any gene: 19. Germline assignment: CDR1 DFQATT and CDR2 SNEGSKA (reference sequence). CDR3 region: CSTKPPGRGSGTQYF. For the CDR3, the DNA is TGCAGTACTAAGCCCCCTGGGAGGGGCTCGGGGACCCAGTACTTC.

This clonotype was seen more than once but under ten times. V and J are TRBV4-1 and TRBJ2-2; either TRBD1 or TRBD2 may fit D (5 bases each). V was pared by 4 bases and J by 4 bases, with 16 bases between. The length of the CDR3 is 16 residues. From germline, CDR1 is MGHRA and CDR2 YSYEKL. The CDR3: CASSRDRGLSTGELFF. As DNA, the CDR3 is TGCGCCAGCAGCCGCGACCGGGGCCTTTCCACCGGGGAGCTGTTTTTT.

The chain uses TRBV12-3 or TRBV12-4 and TRBJ2-3, with TRBD2 matching 8 bases. The V segment lost 7 bases and the J segment 0 bases; nucleotides outside the gene matches: 6. The CDR3 covers 15 residues. CDR3 nucleotide sequence: TGTGCCAGCATTCTCCAGCGGGGGAGCACAGATACGCAGTATTTT. Its protein is CASILQRGSTDTQYF.